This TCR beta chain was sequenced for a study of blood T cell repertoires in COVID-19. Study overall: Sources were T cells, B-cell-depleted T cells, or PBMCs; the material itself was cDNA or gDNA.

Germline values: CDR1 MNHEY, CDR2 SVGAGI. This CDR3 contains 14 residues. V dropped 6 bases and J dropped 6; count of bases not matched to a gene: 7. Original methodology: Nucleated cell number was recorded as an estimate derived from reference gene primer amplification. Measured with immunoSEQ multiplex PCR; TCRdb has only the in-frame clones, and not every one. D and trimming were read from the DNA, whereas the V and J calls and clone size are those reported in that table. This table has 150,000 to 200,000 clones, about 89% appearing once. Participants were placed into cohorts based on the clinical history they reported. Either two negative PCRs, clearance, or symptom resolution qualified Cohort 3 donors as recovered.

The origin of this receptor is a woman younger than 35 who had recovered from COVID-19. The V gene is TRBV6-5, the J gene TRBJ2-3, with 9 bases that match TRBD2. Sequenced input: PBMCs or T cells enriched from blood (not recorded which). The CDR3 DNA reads TGTGCCAGCAGCCGACTAGCGGTGGGGGATACGCAGTATTTT. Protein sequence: CASSRLAVGDTQYF.